This T cell receptor (beta chain) was found in a study of cytomegalovirus exposure and HLA in healthy donors. Concerning this clone itself: Its antigen is as yet unknown.

Study-level findings and limits: In a later analysis, DRB1 alleles had the most associated TCRs; HLA-C alleles the fewest.

J was trimmed by 5 bases and V by 7 bases; bases with no gene match: 9. The CDR3 has 15 residues. CDR1 is MNHEY and CDR2 is SVGAGI in the germline V gene. Donors likely had unrecorded immune exposures despite being nominally healthy when sampled. The PCR employed 60 Vbeta primers together with 13 Jbeta primers. Produced via immunoSEQ multiplex PCR; TCRdb's table is partial and in-frame only. Found here are about 210,000 clones; the top ten clones hold about 0.9%. This receptor was taken from a woman aged 25 to 39 in good health and CMV-seropositive. The J gene is TRBJ2-2, the V gene TRBV6-5, with 8 positions matching TRBD2. Input material: PBMCs. The CDR3 DNA follows: TGTGCCAGCACCCTACTAGCGGTCGGGACCGGGGAGCTGTTTTTT. Amino acid sequence: CASTLLAVGTGELFF.